This paragraph reports one T cell receptor beta chain. The antigen is unknown. The data are from a study of OX40 agonist ivuxolimab in advanced cancers. Study summary: An agonistic anti-OX40 (CD134) antibody, ivuxolimab, was used to treat the patients. Six ivuxolimab dose levels, 0.01 to 10 mg/kg, were given intravenously every 2 weeks.

This CDR3 spans 13 amino acids. V gave up 6 bases and J gave up 4 bases; unmatched junction bases: 3. Germline lookup yields CDR1 MNHEY and CDR2 SMNVEV (reference sequence). Data came from immunoSEQ multiplex PCR; TCRdb stores just in-frame clones and leaves some out. There are approximately 13,000 clones in the sample; around 70% occur only once, and roughly two fifths lies in the top ten. Overall study findings and caveats: There were, on average, more expanded clones in CD8+ T cells than in CD4+.

This chain joins TRBV27 and TRBJ2-1; the match to TRBD2 covers 7 bases. The receptor's source is an adult with an advanced solid tumor such as melanoma, head and neck, liver or kidney cancer. This sample comprised CD4+ or CD8+ T cells sorted from blood, obtained in a trial of the OX40 agonist ivuxolimab. Written as DNA, the CDR3 is TGTGCCAGCAGGTGGGGGGGGTACAATGAGCAGTTCTTC. This codes for CASRWGGYNEQFF.